This T cell receptor (beta chain) was observed in a study of shared clonotypes between healthy human individuals. The CDR3 is 13 amino acids. The V and J ends lost 0 bases and 3 bases respectively, with 7 bases between them. Germline lookup yields CDR1 SGHRS and CDR2 YFSETQ. Libraries were prepared by immunoSEQ multiplex PCR; TCRdb keeps only in-frame clonotypes and omits some of them. The table includes 2 million to 2.5 million clones, approximately 94% detected once. The chain recombines TRBV5-1 with TRBJ2-7; D is unclear. The source of this sequence is a man aged 18 to 35 in good health. The sample consisted of naive CD4+ T cells sorted from blood. Subset described: CD45RA+ positively selected. CDR3 DNA: TGCGCCAGCAGCTTGGAAGGTCACTACGAGCAGTACTTC. As protein: CASSLEGHYEQYF.